This paragraph covers one T cell receptor beta chain sequence. The antigen is unknown. The sample comes from a study of T cell responses to AZD1222 COVID-19 vaccine. Study-wide results and limits: Clonal diversity was possibly underestimated, and white British individuals and females predominated among donors. Elevations in Spike-specific TCR breadth and depth followed administration of two AZD1222 doses.

This table comes from immunoSEQ multiplex PCR, and its TCRdb copy is limited to in-frame clones, with some not included. The sample has 100,000 to 150,000 clones, 85% to 95% seen once. V lost 9 bases, J lost 3 bases, and 11 bases stayed unmatched. The CDR3 spans 15 residues. Germline CDR1 and CDR2: SNHLY and FYNNEI. Here the sequenced sample was peripheral blood, taken on day 0 of AZD1222 vaccination. This TCR was sampled from an adult in good health. This sequence joins TRBV2 and TRBJ2-1, with TRBD2 identical over 7 bases. CDR3: CASVEKASGYNEQFF. Here the CDR3 DNA reads TGTGCCAGTGTAGAGAAGGCTAGCGGCTACAATGAGCAGTTCTTC. The full variable domain, completed using reference TRBV2 and TRBJ2-1, is EPEVTQTPSHQVTQMGQEVILRCVPISNHLYFYWYRQILGQKVEFLVSFYNNEISEKSEIFDDQFSVERPDGSNFTLKIRSTKLEDSAMYFCASVEKASGYNEQFFGPGTRLTVL.